The 28 T cell receptor beta chains below come from one sample, sequenced in a study of CD8+ T cells in alopecia areata. Sequencing templates came from extracted RNA that was reverse transcribed into cDNA. TCRdb's table, derived via immunoSEQ multiplex PCR, lists solely in-frame clones and lacks some. The profile covers 270,000 or so clones, none occurring a single time. Cells pooled from cutaneous lymph nodes were sorted on CD4, CD8alpha, NKG2D, NKG2ACE and other markers. Sequenced input: CD4+ T cells sorted from a lymph node. The source is a C3H/HeJ mouse with alopecia areata. MHC haplotype of the mouse line: H2-k.

A note on this clone: Gene and germline names: mouse. The read is 4 residues too short to cover the CDR3 end, so that end is filled in from the germline J gene. The rearrangement joins TRBV17 to TRBJ2-7; TRBD1 might be the D (6 bases). The CDR3 runs 14 residues. Germline V lookup: CDR1 MNHDT, CDR2 YYDKIL. V lost 0 bases, J lost 2 bases, and 8 bases lay in between. CDR3 DNA, as far as it was read: TGTGCTAGCAGTAGAGAGGGGGACACCTAT. Encoded protein: CASSREGDTY. The complete CDR3 reads CASSREGDTYEQYF. The complete variable domain, with remaining parts taken from reference TRBV17 and TRBJ2-7, reads DTTVKQNPRYKLARVGKPVNLICSQTMNHDTMYWYQKKPNQAPKLLLFYYDKILNREADTFEKFQSSRPNNSFCSLYIGSAGLEYSAMYLCASSREGDTYEQYFGPGTRLTVL.

On this clone itself: Any gene name here is a mouse gene name. The read falls 4 residues short of the CDR3 end, and the missing part is taken from the germline J gene. The same CDR3 is also encoded by other DNA sequences in this sample. The V gene is TRBV14, the J gene TRBJ2-2, with 7 bases aligning to TRBD1. The germline V gene encodes CDR1 SGHDT and CDR2 FRDEAV. V trimming: 5 bases; J trimming: 0 bases; junction bases outside the gene matches: 4. The CDR3 has 15 amino acids. The CDR3 sequence is CASSPGGPNTGQLYF. The sequenced part of the CDR3 DNA is TGTGCCAGCAGCCCAGGGGGTCCAAACACCGGG.

As to this clone: Germline and genes here are mouse. The read ends 4 residues shy of where the CDR3 ends; the end is completed using the germline J gene. The rearrangement joins TRBV17 to TRBJ2-1; 9 nucleotides match TRBD2. From germline, CDR1 is MNHDT and CDR2 YYDKIL. The J segment lost 0 bases and the V segment lost 5 bases, leaving 2 bases of the junction unmatched. The length of the CDR3 is 15 residues. The CDR3 sequence is CASSRDWDNYAEQFF. The CDR3 bases that were read are TGTGCTAGCAGTCGGGACTGGGATAACTATGCT.

In this sample, this clone turned up a few times. The genes and germline here are from mouse. The read ends 4 residues early relative to the CDR3; the germline J gene fills the gap. The chain recombines TRBV5 with TRBJ2-5; a weak D match, TRBD1 (5 bases). Germline V gives CDR1 LGHNA, CDR2 YNLKQL (reference sequence). CDR3 length: 15 amino acids. Here the CDR3 reads CASSQAPDQGDTQYF. The sequenced part of the CDR3 DNA is TGTGCCAGCAGCCAAGCCCCGGACCAGGGAGAC.

This clone was counted between two and nine times. Gene names and germline match the mouse. The CDR3 is cut off 4 residues early in the read; its end comes from the germline J gene. Within the sample, other DNA sequences also encode this same CDR3. The chain employs TRBV13-1 and TRBJ2-7; 12 positions agree with TRBD2. V shed 3 bases, J shed 3 bases, and the junction held 1 base outside the gene matches. The CDR3 totals 14 residues. Germline lookup yields CDR1 NSHNY and CDR2 SYGAGN. The DNA read from the CDR3 is TGTGCCAGCAGTGGGGGACTGGGGGGCTAT. Translation gives CASSGGLGGY. Given in full, the CDR3 is CASSGGLGGYEQYF.

This clone was recorded a few times. Genes and germline come from the mouse. The CDR3 end is not reached by the read, which stops 4 residues before it; the germline J gene fills it in. The same CDR3 is also encoded by other DNA sequences in this sample. This chain links TRBV13-1 with TRBJ2-1; 9 nucleotides align to TRBD2. Germline trimming cut 4 bases from V and 0 bases from J; bases unmatched to any gene: 2. This CDR3 is built from 15 residues. Germline V CDR1 and CDR2: NSHNY, SYGAGN. Here the CDR3 reads CASSLTGGNYAEQFF. The sequenced CDR3 bases are TGTGCCAGCAGTTTGACTGGGGGTAACTATGCT.

Comment on this clone: Gene names and germline refer to mouse. The read finishes 4 residues shy of the CDR3 end, and the germline J gene is used to complete it. The rearrangement links TRBV5 to TRBJ2-1; the D is unclear. Germline CDR1 and CDR2: LGHNA and YNLKQL (reference sequence). The CDR3 covers 14 residues. The V end lost 0 bases, the J end lost 3 bases, and 6 bases lay between the germline ends. This chain's CDR3 is CASSQEFGYAEQFF. CDR3 bases read: TGTGCCAGCAGCCAAGAATTTGGCTATGCT.

This clone was counted only a few times. Genes and germline are mouse. The read comes to an end 4 residues before the CDR3 does, leaving the germline J gene to fill in the end. The rearrangement joins TRBV17 to TRBJ2-7; TRBD2 is a possible D gene (6 bases). V was cut by 0 bases and J by 2 bases, with 11 bases left in between. The CDR3 sequence is 15 residues long. Germline CDR1 MNHDT, CDR2 YYDKIL. This CDR3 reads CASSRDPLGTYEQYF. The CDR3 bases that were read are TGTGCTAGCAGTAGAGATCCCCTGGGGACCTAT.

As to this clone: Germline and genes: mouse. The sample holds other DNA sequences that translate to the same CDR3. The covered CDR3 bases are TGTGCCTGGAGTCCCCGACTGGGGGGGCTTGCT. This translates into CAWSPRLGGLA. The CDR3 as a whole reads CAWSPRLGGLAEQFF. The J gene is TRBJ2-1, the V gene TRBV31; 12 bases agree with TRBD2. The CDR3 goes on 4 residues after the read ends, and that part is filled in from the germline J gene. The junction had 4 bases not matched to a gene; V was cut back by 1 base and J by 6 bases. The CDR3 has 15 amino acids. Germline-derived CDR1 and CDR2 are GKSSPN and SITVG. The whole variable domain, filled in from reference TRBV31 and TRBJ2-1, reads AQTIHQWPVAEIKAVGSPLSLGCTIKGKSSPNLYWYWQATGGTLQQLFYSITVGQVESVVQLNLSASRPKDDQFILSTEKLLLSHSGFYLCAWSPRLGGLAEQFFGPGTRLTVL.

On this clone itself: Gene and germline names: mouse. The read falls 4 residues short of the CDR3 end, and the missing part is taken from the germline J gene. The chain combines TRBV13-1 with TRBJ2-7, with 11 bases fitting TRBD1. The germline CDR1 and CDR2 sequences are NSHNY and SYGAGN. This CDR3 is 14 amino acids long. The CDR3 loop is CASHRDRGGYEQYF. The part of the CDR3 DNA that was read is TGTGCCAGCCACCGGGACAGGGGGGGATAT.

This clone appeared a few times. Genes and germline come from the mouse. CDR3 bases read: TGTGCCAGCAGCTCCAGGGGTCCCTAT. Its protein is CASSSRGPY. The CDR3 in full is CASSSRGPYEQYF. This chain uses TRBV5 with TRBJ2-7; D perhaps matches TRBD1 (6 bases). The read halts 4 residues ahead of the CDR3 end, with the missing end drawn from the germline J gene. The CDR3 has 13 amino acids. Trimming stripped 5 bases from V and 2 bases from J, with 10 bases between. The germline V gene has CDR1 LGHNA and CDR2 YNLKQL (reference sequence).

This clone has only a few counts. Gene names and germline refer to mouse. The observed sequence ends 4 residues before the CDR3 terminus, with the missing tail filled in from the germline J gene. The gene calls are TRBV13-1 and TRBJ2-1; maybe TRBD2 (6 bases). The CDR3 runs to 16 residues. Per germline, CDR1 NSHNY and CDR2 SYGAGN. CDR3 in amino acids: CASSDARPGLGAEQFF. Incomplete CDR3 DNA: TGTGCCAGCAGTGATGCACGCCCCGGCCTGGGGGCT.

This clone showed up just a few times. Gene names are the mouse ones. The read gets to within 4 residues of the CDR3 end, and the germline J gene fills in the rest. The rearrangement uses TRBV17 and TRBJ2-2; 8 nucleotides line up with TRBD2. This CDR3 contains 15 residues. Looked up from germline, CDR1 is MNHDT and CDR2 is YYDKIL. V shed 3 bases, J shed 5 bases, and the junction held 5 bases outside the gene matches. The sequenced part of the CDR3 DNA is TGTGCTAGCAGTAGCCGGGGGGGCGGGACCGGG. It yields the protein CASSSRGGGTG. Given in full, the CDR3 is CASSSRGGGTGQLYF.

This clone was observed a handful of times. Gene and germline names: mouse. From the germline J gene comes the end of the CDR3, since the read stops 4 residues before it. The sample has other DNA sequences that encode this CDR3 too. This chain links TRBV19 with TRBJ1-1; D is possibly TRBD1 (5 bases). The CDR3 runs to 14 residues. V lost 4 bases to trimming and J lost 0 bases, with 10 bases between them. Germline V CDR1 and CDR2: FNHDT, SITEND (reference sequence). The sequenced part of the CDR3 DNA is TGTGCCAGCAGTCTCCAGGGAGCAAACACA. It yields the protein CASSLQGANT. The complete CDR3 protein is CASSLQGANTEVFF.

This clone has more than one count but fewer than ten. All gene names here are mouse names. With the read ending 4 residues before the CDR3 end, the germline J gene is used to fill in that end. In the same sample, other DNA sequences code for this CDR3. The chain carries TRBV31 and TRBJ1-2; a possible D gene is TRBD1 (5 bases). This CDR3 has 13 residues. The germline V and J ends were trimmed by 0 bases and 2 bases, with 7 bases remaining between them. Germline CDR1 reads GKSSPN; CDR2 reads SITVG. The covered CDR3 bases are TGTGCCTGGAGTCTTTCAGGGAACTCC. This translates into CAWSLSGNS. In full, the CDR3 reads CAWSLSGNSDYTF.

This clone was counted only a few times. Here the gene names and germline are mouse. The read ends 4 residues shy of where the CDR3 ends; the end is completed using the germline J gene. V is TRBV5 and J is TRBJ2-5, with TRBD1 as a possible D gene (6 bases). The germline V gene has CDR1 LGHNA and CDR2 YNLKQL (reference sequence). The CDR3 loop spans 14 amino acids. The CDR3 loop reads CASSQDRRGDTQYF. The sequenced part of the CDR3 DNA is TGTGCCAGCAGCCAAGATCGCAGGGGTGAC.

This clone was recorded a few times. Gene names and germline refer to mouse. From the germline J gene comes the end of the CDR3, since the read stops 4 residues before it. In the same sample, other DNA sequences code for this CDR3. V is TRBV5 and J is TRBJ2-5, with D possibly TRBD1 on 6 matching bases. The CDR3 has 15 residues. Looked up from germline, CDR1 is LGHNA and CDR2 is YNLKQL (reference sequence). Incomplete CDR3 DNA: TGTGCCAGCAGCCAAGATCGCCAGGGGAGGGAC. This encodes CASSQDRQGRD. The whole CDR3 sequence reads CASSQDRQGRDTQYF.

This clone has a count of ten or more. The genes and germline here are from mouse. The missing CDR3 end, 4 residues past where the read stops, is filled in from the germline J gene. Other DNA sequences in the sample encode the same CDR3. The chain employs TRBV17 and TRBJ2-5, with TRBD2 matching over 13 bases. This CDR3 is built from 14 residues. Germline CDR1 and CDR2: MNHDT and YYDKIL. Partial CDR3 DNA: TGTGCTAGCAGTAGGGGACTGGGGGGGGAC. Its translation is CASSRGLGGD. Given in full, the CDR3 is CASSRGLGGDTQYF.

This clone was found a few times. The listed genes are named as in mouse. Read coverage stops 4 residues before the CDR3 terminus; the germline J gene supplies the remainder. The V call is TRBV1, the J call TRBJ2-7; 8 nucleotides match TRBD2. The J segment lost 0 bases and the V segment lost 3 bases, leaving 4 bases of the junction unmatched. In germline, CDR1 is NSQYPW, CDR2 LRSPGD (reference sequence). The CDR3 extends over 15 amino acids. Incomplete CDR3 DNA: TGCACCTGCAGTGCCGGACTGGGCTACTCCTAT. It specifies CTCSAGLGYSY. The whole CDR3 sequence reads CTCSAGLGYSYEQYF.

This clone was detected only a few times. Gene names follow the mouse nomenclature. The sequence runs out 4 residues before the end of the CDR3; the remainder is reconstructed from the germline J gene. The chain uses TRBV5 and TRBJ2-7; TRBD2 agrees at 7 bases. From germline, CDR1 is LGHNA and CDR2 YNLKQL (reference sequence). The CDR3 covers 15 residues. Trimming at V came to 0 bases and at J to 0 bases, leaving 2 bases not matched to a gene. Incomplete CDR3 DNA: TGTGCCAGCAGCCAAGAGGGACTGTACTCCTAT. This sequence encodes CASSQEGLYSY. The entire CDR3 protein reads CASSQEGLYSYEQYF.

The sample holds a few counts of this clone. All gene names here are mouse names. The read gets to within 4 residues of the CDR3 end, and the germline J gene fills in the rest. This chain uses TRBV1 with TRBJ2-7; the D gene is possibly TRBD1 (6 bases). The CDR3 loop spans 12 amino acids. The germline V and J ends were trimmed by 6 bases and 3 bases, with 9 bases remaining between them. CDR1 and CDR2 (germline): NSQYPW, LRSPGD (reference sequence). The covered CDR3 bases are TGCACCTGCAGGAGGGACAACTAT. This sequence encodes CTCRRDNY. The CDR3 in full is CTCRRDNYEQYF.

There are a few counts of this clone. The genes are named according to mouse. The CDR3 end is not reached by the read, which stops 4 residues before it; the germline J gene fills it in. The rearrangement joins TRBV13-1 to TRBJ2-2; 12 bases agree with TRBD2. This CDR3 comprises 18 residues. CDR1 and CDR2 (germline): NSHNY, SYGAGN. J lost 5 bases, V lost 5 bases, and 13 bases had no gene match. CDR3: CASRRLGGRGARTGQLYF. The sequenced part of the CDR3 DNA is TGTGCCAGCAGGCGACTGGGGGGGCGCGGGGCAAGGACCGGG.

This clone turned up a few times. Mouse germline and gene names are used. The CDR3 is cut off 4 residues early in the read; its end comes from the germline J gene. This chain joins TRBV13-1 and TRBJ1-1; 10 bases match TRBD1. Germline assignment: CDR1 NSHNY and CDR2 SYGAGN. The CDR3 runs to 13 residues. CDR3 DNA, as far as it was read: TGTGCCAGCAGCGCAAGGGACAGGGGA. Its translation: CASSARDRG. The whole CDR3 sequence is CASSARDRGEVFF.

This clone occurred a few times. Germline and genes: mouse. The sequenced fragment ends 3 residues before the CDR3 boundary, so the rest is inferred from the germline J gene. The chain links TRBV13-2 to TRBJ1-6; 10 bases match TRBD1. TRBJ1-6 is recorded as an ORF, its role being uncertain. The germline V gene encodes CDR1 NNHNN and CDR2 SYGAGS (reference sequence). The CDR3 has 19 residues. V lost 1 base and J lost 0; bases outside the gene matches: 7. Incomplete CDR3 DNA: TGTGCCAGCGGTGATCCGGGACAGGGGACTAATTCCTATAATTCGCCC. This sequence encodes CASGDPGQGTNSYNSP. The entire CDR3 reads CASGDPGQGTNSYNSPLYF.

Remarks on this clone: Gene names are mouse gene names. The CDR3 end is not reached by the read, which stops 4 residues before it; the germline J gene fills it in. The same CDR3 is also encoded by other DNA sequences in this sample. The V call is TRBV13-1, the J call TRBJ1-1, with 7 bases aligning to TRBD1. With 4 bases clipped from V and 3 bases from J, the junction kept 0 bases outside the gene matches. The CDR3 is made up of 12 amino acids. Per germline, CDR1 NSHNY and CDR2 SYGAGN. CDR3 in amino acids: CASSQGDTEVFF. CDR3 DNA, as far as it was read: TGTGCCAGCAGTCAGGGGGACACA.

A few counts support this clone. Mouse names are used for the genes. The read ends 4 residues before the CDR3 terminus; that terminus is restored from the germline J gene. This chain joins TRBV19 and TRBJ2-1; TRBD2 aligns across 8 bases. This CDR3 spans 14 amino acids. The V segment lost 2 bases and the J segment 6 bases; nucleotides outside the gene matches: 4. CDR1 FNHDT and CDR2 SITEND come from the germline V gene (reference sequence). The part of the CDR3 DNA that was read is TGTGCCAGCAGTATGGGGGGGGCGCTTGCT. Its protein product is CASSMGGALA. The CDR3, in full, reads CASSMGGALAEQFF.

A word on this clone: Germline and genes: mouse. The CDR3 end falls 4 residues outside the read, so it is completed with the germline J gene. The V and J genes are TRBV13-3 and TRBJ2-3; TRBD2 is a possible D gene (5 bases). Germline V gene sequence: CDR1 NNHDY, CDR2 SYVADS. Trimming cost V 6 bases and J 1 base, with 15 bases left between them. This CDR3 spans 15 amino acids. The sequenced part of the CDR3 DNA is TGTGCCAGCACCTCCGGCTGGGCTGGTGCAGAA. Amino acids: CASTSGWAGAE. The CDR3 in full is CASTSGWAGAETLYF.

This clone was detected only a few times. Each gene name is a mouse one. Read coverage stops 4 residues before the CDR3 terminus; the germline J gene supplies the remainder. V usage is TRBV1 and J usage is TRBJ2-4; tentatively, D is TRBD1 (6 bases). Germline assignment: CDR1 NSQYPW and CDR2 LRSPGD (reference sequence). This CDR3 has 13 residues. The CDR3 bases that were read are TGCACCTGCAGTCCCGGACAGAAAAAC. Amino acids: CTCSPGQKN. The entire CDR3 is CTCSPGQKNTLYF. Complete variable domain (other parts from reference TRBV1 and TRBJ2-4): VTLLEQNPRWRLVPRGQAVNLRCILKNSQYPWMSWYQQDLQKQLQWLFTLRSPGDKEVKSLPGADYLATRVTDTELRLQVANMSQGRTLYCTCSPGQKNTLYFGAGTRLSVL.